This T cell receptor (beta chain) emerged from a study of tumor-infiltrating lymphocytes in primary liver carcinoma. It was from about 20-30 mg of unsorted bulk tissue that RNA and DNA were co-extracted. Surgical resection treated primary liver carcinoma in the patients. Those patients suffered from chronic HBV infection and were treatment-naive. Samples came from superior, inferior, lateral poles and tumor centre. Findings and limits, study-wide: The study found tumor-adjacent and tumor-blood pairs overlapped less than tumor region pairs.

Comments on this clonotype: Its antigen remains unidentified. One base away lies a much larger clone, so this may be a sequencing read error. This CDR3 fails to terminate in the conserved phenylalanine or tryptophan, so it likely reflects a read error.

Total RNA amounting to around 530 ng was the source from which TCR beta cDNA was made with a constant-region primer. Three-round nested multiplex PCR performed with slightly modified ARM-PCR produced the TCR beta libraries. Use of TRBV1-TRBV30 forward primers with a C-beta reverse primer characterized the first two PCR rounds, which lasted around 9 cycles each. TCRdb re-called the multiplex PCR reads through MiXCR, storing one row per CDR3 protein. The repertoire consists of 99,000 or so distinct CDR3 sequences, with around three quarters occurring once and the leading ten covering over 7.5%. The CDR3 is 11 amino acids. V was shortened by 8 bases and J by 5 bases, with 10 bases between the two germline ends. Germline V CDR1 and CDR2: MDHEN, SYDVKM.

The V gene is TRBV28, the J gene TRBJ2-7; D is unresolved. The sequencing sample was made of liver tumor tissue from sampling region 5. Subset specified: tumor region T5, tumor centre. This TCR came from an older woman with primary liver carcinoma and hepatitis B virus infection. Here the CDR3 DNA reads TGTGCCAGCGGATTACAAAACGAGCAGTACCTC. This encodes CASGLQNEQYL.